This T cell receptor (beta chain) was sequenced for a study of blood T cell repertoires in COVID-19. At the level of the study: The United States, Italy and Spain were the sources of the acute and convalescent COVID-19 samples. The cDNA or gDNA used as material had been derived from T cells, B-cell-depleted T cells, or PBMCs.

Sequenced by immunoSEQ multiplex PCR; TCRdb stores in-frame clones only, minus some. This sample yields under 200,000 clones, of which roughly 80% are seen a single time; 14% belongs to the top ten. The CDR3 contains 15 residues. Trimming took 2 bases from V and 4 from J, leaving 14 bases between them. Germline V gene lookup returns CDR1 SGHTA and CDR2 FQGNSA. The chain links TRBV7-2 to TRBJ1-2, with D possibly matching TRBD1 (5 bases). The sequenced sample was peripheral blood. The receptor comes from a man younger than 30 with active or convalescent COVID-19. The CDR3 loop reads CASSLYGREGYGYTF. The DNA of the CDR3 is TGTGCCAGCAGCTTATACGGCAGGGAAGGCTATGGCTACACCTTC.